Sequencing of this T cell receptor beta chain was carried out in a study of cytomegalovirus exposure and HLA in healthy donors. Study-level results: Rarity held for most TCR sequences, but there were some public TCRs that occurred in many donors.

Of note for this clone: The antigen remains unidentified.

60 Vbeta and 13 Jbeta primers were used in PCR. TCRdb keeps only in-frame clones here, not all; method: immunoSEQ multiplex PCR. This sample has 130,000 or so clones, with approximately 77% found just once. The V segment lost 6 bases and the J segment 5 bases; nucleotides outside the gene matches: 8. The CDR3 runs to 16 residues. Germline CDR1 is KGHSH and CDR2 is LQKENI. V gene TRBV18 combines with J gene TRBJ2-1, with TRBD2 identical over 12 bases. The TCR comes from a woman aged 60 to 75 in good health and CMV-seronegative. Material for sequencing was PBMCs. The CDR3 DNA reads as TGTGCCAGCTCTCTCGGACTAGCGGGGCCCGACAATGAGCAGTTCTTC. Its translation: CASSLGLAGPDNEQFF.